The clone carrying this T cell receptor (beta chain) has just a few counts. Its antigen is currently unknown. The record originates from a study of T-cell reconstitution after alpha-beta-depleted transplantation in children. Notes on the study in general: Hyperexpanded clones declined; after one year, newly produced T cells mostly supplied diversity. The study reportedly traced alpha-beta T cells about two months after transplant to several hundred expanded graft clones.

V shed 8 bases and J 4 bases; nucleotides not matched to a gene: 16. The germline CDR1 and CDR2 sequences are MDHEN and SYDVKM. The CDR3 consists of 17 residues. Unique molecular identifiers were incorporated during preparation of the TCRbeta library. One entry per CDR3 protein results from TCRdb running MiXCR on the PCR reads. The table includes fewer than 550,000 distinct CDR3 sequences, roughly 11% detected once. This chain links TRBV28 with TRBJ2-2; 7 bases are shared with TRBD1. Specimen: PBMCs, mostly from graft donor cells, collected 180 days after TCRalphabeta/CD19-depleted stem cell transplant. This TCR derives from a female patient aged 2-9 years who had a stem cell transplant for aplastic anemia, so the T cells may come from the graft donor. DNA for the CDR3: TGTGCCAGCGGGAGCCGTGGGAGCCAGGGGGTCACCGGGGAGCTGTTTTTT. Its protein product is CASGSRGSQGVTGELFF. The variable domain in full, completed from reference TRBV28 and TRBJ2-2, reads DVKVTQSSRYLVKRTGEKVFLECVQDMDHENMFWYRQDPGLGLRLIYFSYDVKMKEKGDIPEGYSVSREKKERFSLILESASTNQTSMYLCASGSRGSQGVTGELFFGEGSRLTVL.